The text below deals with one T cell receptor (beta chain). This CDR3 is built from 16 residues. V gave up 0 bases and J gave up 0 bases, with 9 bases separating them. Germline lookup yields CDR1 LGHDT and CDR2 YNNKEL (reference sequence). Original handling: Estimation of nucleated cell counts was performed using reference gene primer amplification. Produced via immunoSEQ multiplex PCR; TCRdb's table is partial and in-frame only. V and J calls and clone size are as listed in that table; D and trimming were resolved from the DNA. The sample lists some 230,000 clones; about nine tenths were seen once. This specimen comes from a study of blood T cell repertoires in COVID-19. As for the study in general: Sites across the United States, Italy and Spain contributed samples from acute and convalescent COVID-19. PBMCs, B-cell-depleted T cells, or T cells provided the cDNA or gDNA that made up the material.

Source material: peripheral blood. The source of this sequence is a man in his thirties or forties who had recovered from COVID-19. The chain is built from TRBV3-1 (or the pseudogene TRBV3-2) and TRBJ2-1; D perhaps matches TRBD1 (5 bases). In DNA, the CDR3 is TGTGCCAGCAGCCAAGAAGGGGCAGCCTCCTACAATGAGCAGTTCTTC. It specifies CASSQEGAASYNEQFF.